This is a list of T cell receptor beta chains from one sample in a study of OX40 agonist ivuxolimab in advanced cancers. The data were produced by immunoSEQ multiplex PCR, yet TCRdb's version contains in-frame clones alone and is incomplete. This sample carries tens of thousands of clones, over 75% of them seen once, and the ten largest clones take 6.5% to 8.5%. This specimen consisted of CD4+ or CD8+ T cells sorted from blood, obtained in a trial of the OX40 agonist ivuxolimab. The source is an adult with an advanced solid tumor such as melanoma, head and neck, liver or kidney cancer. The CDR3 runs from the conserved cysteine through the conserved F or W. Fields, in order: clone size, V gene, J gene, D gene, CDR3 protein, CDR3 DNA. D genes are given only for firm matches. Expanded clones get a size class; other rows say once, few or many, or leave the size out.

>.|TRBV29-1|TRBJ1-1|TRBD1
CSVPPGQGVLNTEAFF
TGCAGCGTACCCCCGGGACAGGGGGTTTTGAACACTGAAGCTTTCTTT
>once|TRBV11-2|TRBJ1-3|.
CASSLVGDAGNTIYF
TGTGCCAGCAGCCTGGTAGGGGATGCTGGAAACACCATATATTTT
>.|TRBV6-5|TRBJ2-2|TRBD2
CASSYSGGALTGELFF
TGTGCCAGCAGTTATAGCGGGGGGGCTCTCACCGGGGAGCTGTTTTTT
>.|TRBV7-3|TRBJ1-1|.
CASSLGAGYTEAFF
TGTGCCAGCAGCTTAGGGGCAGGGTACACTGAAGCTTTCTTT
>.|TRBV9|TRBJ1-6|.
CASSPFLSSYNSPLHF
TGTGCCAGCAGCCCCTTTCTAAGCTCCTATAATTCACCCCTCCACTTT
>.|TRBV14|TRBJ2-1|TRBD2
CASSETSGRASEQFF
TGTGCCAGCAGCGAGACTAGCGGGAGGGCCAGTGAGCAGTTCTTC
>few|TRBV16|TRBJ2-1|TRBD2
CASSQWEGGEQFF
TGTGCCAGCAGCCAATGGGAGGGCGGGGAGCAGTTCTTC
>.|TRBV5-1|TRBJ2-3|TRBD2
CASSLASGVPDTQYF
TGCGCCAGCAGCTTGGCCAGCGGGGTCCCAGATACGCAGTATTTT
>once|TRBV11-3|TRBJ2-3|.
CASSRRLRIHTDTQYF
TGTGCCAGCAGCCGTCGTTTGAGGATCCACACAGATACGCAGTATTTT
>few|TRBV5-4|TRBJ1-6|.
CASSPEINSPLHF
TGTGCCAGCAGCCCAGAGATTAATTCACCCCTCCACTTT
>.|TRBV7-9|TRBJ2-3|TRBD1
CASSLGTGWTDTQYF
TGTGCCAGCAGCTTAGGGACAGGGTGGACAGATACGCAGTATTTT
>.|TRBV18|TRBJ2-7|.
CASSPAGLYEQYF
TGTGCCAGCTCACCGGCGGGATTGTACGAGCAGTACTTC
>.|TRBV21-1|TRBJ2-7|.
CASRRQGFGQYF
TGTGCCAGCAGGAGACAGGGGTTTGGGCAGTACTTC
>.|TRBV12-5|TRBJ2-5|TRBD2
CASGSLSFQIAGGPKQTQYF
TGTGCTAGTGGTTCCCTCTCCTTCCAAATAGCGGGAGGGCCGAAGCAGACCCAGTACTTC
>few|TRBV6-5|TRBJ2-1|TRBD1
CASSQRQGPYNEQFF
TGTGCCAGCAGCCAGAGACAGGGACCCTACAATGAGCAGTTCTTC
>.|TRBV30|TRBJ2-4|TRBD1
CASSQGAFGLAKNIQYF
TGTGCCTCGTCTCAGGGGGCCTTCGGATTAGCCAAAAACATTCAGTACTTC
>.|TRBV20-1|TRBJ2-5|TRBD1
CSARQGQTQYF
TGCAGTGCGCGACAGGGCCAGACCCAGTACTTC
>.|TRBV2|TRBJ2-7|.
CASSERRNPYEQYF
TGCGCCAGCAGTGAAAGGAGAAACCCCTACGAGCAGTACTTC
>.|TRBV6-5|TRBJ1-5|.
CASSYSVRGRHQPQHF
TGTGCCAGCAGTTACTCGGTCAGGGGAAGGCATCAGCCCCAGCATTTT
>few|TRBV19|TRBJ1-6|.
CASSLGVSPLHF
TGTGCCAGTAGTTTAGGGGTTTCACCCCTCCACTTT
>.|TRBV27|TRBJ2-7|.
CASSSQRGDFYEQYF
TGTGCCAGCAGTTCTCAGAGGGGGGATTTCTACGAGCAGTACTTC
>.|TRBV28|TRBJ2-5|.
CASTQGIIETQYF
TGTGCCAGCACACAGGGAATTATCGAGACCCAGTACTTC
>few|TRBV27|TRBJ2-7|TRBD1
CASSLDRSRYEQYF
TGTGCCAGCAGCTTGGACAGGTCACGCTACGAGCAGTACTTC
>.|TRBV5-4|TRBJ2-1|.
CASSLDTGEQFF
TGTGCCAGCAGCTTGGATACGGGTGAGCAGTTCTTC
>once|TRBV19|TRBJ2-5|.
CASSNGPGRVQETQYF
TGTGCCAGTAGTAACGGGCCGGGCAGGGTCCAAGAGACCCAGTACTTC
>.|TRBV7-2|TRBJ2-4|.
CASSSEALGIQYF
TGTGCCAGCAGCTCGGAGGCCCTGGGCATTCAGTACTTC
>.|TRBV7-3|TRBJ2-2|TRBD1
CASSLIQGAGNGELFF
TGTGCCAGCAGCTTAATTCAGGGGGCCGGGAACGGGGAGCTGTTTTTT
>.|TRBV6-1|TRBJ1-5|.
CARFRGLDQPQHF
TGTGCCCGGTTCAGGGGCTTGGATCAGCCCCAGCATTTT
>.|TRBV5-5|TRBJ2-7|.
CASSLVIALSYEQYF
TGTGCCAGCAGCTTGGTAATAGCGCTATCCTACGAGCAGTACTTC
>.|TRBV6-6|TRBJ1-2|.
CASSESGVGYTF
TGTGCCAGCAGCGAATCAGGGGTCGGCTACACCTTC
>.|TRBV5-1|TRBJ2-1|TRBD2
CASTAGGGAFNEQFF
TGCGCCAGCACCGCAGGCGGGGGGGCCTTCAATGAGCAGTTCTTC
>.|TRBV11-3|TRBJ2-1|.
CASSHRRSIDEQFF
TGTGCCAGCAGCCATCGCAGATCGATCGATGAGCAGTTCTTC
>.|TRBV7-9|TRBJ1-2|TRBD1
CASSFSFGQGTANYGYTF
TGTGCCAGCAGCTTCTCGTTTGGGCAAGGGACAGCCAACTATGGCTACACCTTC
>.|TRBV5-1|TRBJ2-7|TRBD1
CASSHGQGRTYEQYF
TGCGCCAGCAGTCATGGACAGGGGAGGACCTACGAGCAGTACTTC
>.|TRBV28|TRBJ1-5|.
CASSLGREWDQPQHF
TGTGCCAGCAGTTTGGGCAGGGAGTGGGATCAGCCCCAGCATTTT
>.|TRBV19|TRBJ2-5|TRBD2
CASSRTSGGAIRETQYF
TGTGCCAGTAGTCGGACTAGCGGGGGGGCGATCCGAGAGACCCAGTACTTC
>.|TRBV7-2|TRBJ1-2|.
CASSLALLGYTF
TGTGCCAGCAGCTTGGCCCTGTTGGGCTACACCTTC